This TCR beta chain was observed in a study of blood T cell repertoires in COVID-19. Overall study: The United States, Italy and Spain supplied acute and convalescent COVID-19 samples. T cells, B-cell-depleted T cells, or PBMCs supplied cDNA or gDNA.

Germline lookup yields CDR1 MDHEN and CDR2 SYDVKM. Losses at the gene ends were 1 base for V and 8 bases for J; bases not matched to a gene: 6. The CDR3 is made up of 14 amino acids. Per the study methods: Nucleated cell number was recorded as an estimate derived from reference gene primer amplification. Measured with immunoSEQ multiplex PCR; TCRdb has only the in-frame clones, and not every one. Clone size and V and J calls were adopted from that table, with D and trimming inferred from the DNA. Here the sample spans around 200,000 clones, 86% being singletons. The specimen was peripheral blood. The V gene is TRBV28, the J gene TRBJ2-3; 7 bases map to TRBD2. The TCR sequence derives from an older man with active or convalescent COVID-19. This CDR3 reads CASSLSGRYGTQYF. DNA for the CDR3: TGTGCCAGCAGTTTATCCGGGAGGTACGGTACGCAGTATTTT.